This T cell receptor (beta chain) was identified during a study of cytomegalovirus exposure and HLA in healthy donors. On the study more broadly: Inside one of the first data releases sat about 91 million unique TCRs taken from HLA-typed donors.

Broader study findings: One later analysis reportedly identified an Asian-associated ancestry cluster that showed fewer N-insertions than the approximately 700-donor mean.

On this clone itself: As yet, its antigen is unknown.

The PCR contained 60 Vbeta and 13 Jbeta primers. Sequencing used immunoSEQ multiplex PCR; TCRdb keeps in-frame clones, though not all of them. The data show 95,000 to 100,000 clones, approximately 76% seen once. Per germline, CDR1 WNHNN and CDR2 SYGVQD (reference sequence). Trimming stripped 2 bases from V and 1 base from J, with 6 bases between. The CDR3 extends over 15 amino acids. The sequence was obtained from a man aged 35-49 years in good health and CMV-seronegative. Sequences were obtained from PBMCs. V and J are TRBV10-1 and TRBJ2-6; the D is unclear. This CDR3 reads CASSERASGANVLTF. Written as DNA, the CDR3 is TGCGCCAGCAGTGAGAGAGCGTCTGGGGCCAACGTCCTGACTTTC.